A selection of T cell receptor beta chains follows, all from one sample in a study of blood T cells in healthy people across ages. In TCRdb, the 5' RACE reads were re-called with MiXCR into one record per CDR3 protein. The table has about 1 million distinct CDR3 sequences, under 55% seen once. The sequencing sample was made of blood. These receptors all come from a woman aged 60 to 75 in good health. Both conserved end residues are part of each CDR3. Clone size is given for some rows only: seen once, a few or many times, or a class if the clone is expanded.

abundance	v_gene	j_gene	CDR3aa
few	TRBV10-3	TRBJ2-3	CAISQDRDTQYF
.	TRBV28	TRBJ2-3	CASSQSPSGRATDTQYF
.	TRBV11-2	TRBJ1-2	CASSKPGPNYGYTF
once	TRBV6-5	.	CASSYSASEYNEQYF
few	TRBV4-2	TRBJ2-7	CASSQEASSGGSYEQYF
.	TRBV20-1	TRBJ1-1	CSANDSPNTEAFF
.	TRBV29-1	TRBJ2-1	CSVEAPWSGYNEQFF
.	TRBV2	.	CASSEGWGSYNEQYF
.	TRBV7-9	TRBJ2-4	CASSLVQTKNIQYF
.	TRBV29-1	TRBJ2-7	CSVEDIGFEQYF
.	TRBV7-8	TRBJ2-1	CASSLAPTEKSHNEQFF
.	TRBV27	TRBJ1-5	CASSLSGQHSNQPQHF
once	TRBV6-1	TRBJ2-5	CASGSSGGAHKQYF
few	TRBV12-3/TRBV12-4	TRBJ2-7	CASSLRTLGEQYF
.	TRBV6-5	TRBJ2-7	CASSYSRDSGNLYEQYF
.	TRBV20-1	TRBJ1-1	CSARGGWDTEAFF
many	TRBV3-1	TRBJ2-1	CASSQDRANEQFF
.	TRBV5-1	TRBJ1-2	CASTAGEDGYTF
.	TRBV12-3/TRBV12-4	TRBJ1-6	CASSSGQGLYNSPLHF
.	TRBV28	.	CASSQDRSITYEQYF
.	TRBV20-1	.	CSARSDMRVDEQYF
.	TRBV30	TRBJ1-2	CAWAHGTYYGYTF
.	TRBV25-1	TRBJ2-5	CASSKQGKQETQYF
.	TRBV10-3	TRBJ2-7	CAIGTSGSGRSSYEQYF
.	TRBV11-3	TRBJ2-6	CASGPSSGANVLTF
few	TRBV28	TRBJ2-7	CASSLSMGQTYEQYF
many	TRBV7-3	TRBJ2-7	CASSLTLGDEQYF
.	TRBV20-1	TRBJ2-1	CSARLNGYSYNEQFF
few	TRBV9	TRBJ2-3	CASSVEIGLTSTDTQYF
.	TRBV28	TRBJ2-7	CATDPGTGASYEQYF
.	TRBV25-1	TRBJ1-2	CASSEWDRGPNYGYTF
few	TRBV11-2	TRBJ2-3	CASSSWTRQDTQYF
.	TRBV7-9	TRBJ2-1	CASSLSPSNAYNEQFF
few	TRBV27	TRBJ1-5	CASSFANQPQHF
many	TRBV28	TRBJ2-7	CASSLSGDSYEQYF
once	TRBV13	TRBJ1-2	CASSTRTVETYGYTF
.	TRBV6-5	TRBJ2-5	CASSYGTGTGSETQYF
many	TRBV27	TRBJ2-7	CASRLRSEQYF
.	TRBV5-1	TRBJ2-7	CASRTLGEREQYF
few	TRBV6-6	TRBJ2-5	CASGREETQYF
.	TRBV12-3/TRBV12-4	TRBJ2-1	CASSLWLAGVPEQFF
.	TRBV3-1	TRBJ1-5	CASSQDLTGGQPQHF
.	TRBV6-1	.	CASSEVRTYEQYF
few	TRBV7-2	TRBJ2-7	CASSLVPGGYEQYF
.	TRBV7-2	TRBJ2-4	CASSLVVRVDKNIQYF
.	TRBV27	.	CASSPLAGYRETQYF
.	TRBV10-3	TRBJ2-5	CAITPGTGYEQYF
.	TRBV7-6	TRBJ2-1	CASSSIAGDNEQFF
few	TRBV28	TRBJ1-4	CASSPQAKGYATNEKLFF
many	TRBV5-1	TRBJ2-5	CASSRAGGAQETQYF
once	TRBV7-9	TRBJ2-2	CASSLGSGRFTAGELFF
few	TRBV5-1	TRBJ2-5	CASSPMGLRELQETQYF
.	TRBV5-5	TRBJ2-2	CASSPRTSGGGGELFF
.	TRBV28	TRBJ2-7	CASSFLGASGNEQYF
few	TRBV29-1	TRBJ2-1	CSVRLAHHEQFF
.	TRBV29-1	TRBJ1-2	CSVDLATAGYTF
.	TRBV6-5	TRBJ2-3	CASSYPRGLAIDTQYF